This T cell receptor (beta chain) is from a study of blood T cell repertoires in COVID-19. CDR3 length equals 12 residues. Germline CDR1 is LNHNV and CDR2 is YYDKDF (reference sequence). The V end was cut by 0 bases, the J end by 10 bases, with 9 bases between. This table comes from immunoSEQ multiplex PCR, and its TCRdb copy is limited to in-frame clones, with some not included. The data show 78,000 or so clones, with around 81% seen just once and about 10% held by the top ten. V is TRBV15 and J is TRBJ1-2; D not certain. Sequencing input: peripheral blood. The receptor comes from a human donor in a cohort sampled during active COVID-19. This CDR3 reads CATSRDRRAYTF. The CDR3, as DNA: TGTGCCACCAGCAGAGATAGGAGAGCCTACACCTTC.